This TCR beta chain came from a study of blood T cell repertoires in COVID-19. For the study at large: Sources were T cells, B-cell-depleted T cells, or PBMCs; the material itself was cDNA or gDNA.

Study members were between about 18 and 95 years old and lived in 24 US regions. Participants had their cohort set by participant-reported clinical history. Recovered Cohort 3 donors showed two negative PCRs, clearance, or symptom resolution. The germline V gene has CDR1 SGHDT and CDR2 YYEEEE. The CDR3 runs to 15 residues. The V gene end was trimmed by 4 bases and the J gene end by 7 bases; junction bases not matched to a gene: 6. The data were produced by immunoSEQ multiplex PCR, yet TCRdb's version contains in-frame clones alone and is incomplete. The sample includes over 150,000 clones, 80% to 90% of them seen just once.

The chain carries TRBV5-6 and TRBJ1-6; the match to TRBD1 covers 9 bases. The TCR sequence derives from a middle-aged man who had recovered from COVID-19. Sequencing was done on a sample of PBMCs or T cells enriched from blood (not recorded which). The CDR3 DNA sequence: TGTGCCAGCAGCGGACCGGGACAGGGAAATTCACCCCTCCACTTT. Translation gives CASSGPGQGNSPLHF. Full variable domain (outside the CDR3, taken from reference TRBV5-6 and TRBJ1-6): DAGVTQSPTHLIKTRGQQVTLRCSPKSGHDTVSWYQQALGQGPQFIFQYYEEEERQRGNFPDRFSGHQFPNYSSELNVNALLLGDSALYLCASSGPGQGNSPLHFGNGTRLTVT.